This note documents a single TCR beta chain sequence. The source of the sample is a study of control samples from healthy donors and cancer patients. The repertoire was sequenced with immunoSEQ multiplex PCR; TCRdb's copy has only in-frame clones and lacks some. The sample lists about 170,000 clones, 80% to 95% seen once, with about 2% in the top ten. The sequencing input was blood. The TCR sequence derives from a middle-aged woman in good health.

The CDR3, as DNA: TGTGCCAGCACCGATCGATCCTACGAGCAGTACTTC. Translation: CASTDRSYEQYF. This chain links TRBV2 with TRBJ2-7; D is ambiguous. Germline V gives CDR1 SNHLY, CDR2 FYNNEI. The CDR3 loop spans 12 amino acids. Trimming stripped 7 bases from V and 1 base from J, with 8 bases between.